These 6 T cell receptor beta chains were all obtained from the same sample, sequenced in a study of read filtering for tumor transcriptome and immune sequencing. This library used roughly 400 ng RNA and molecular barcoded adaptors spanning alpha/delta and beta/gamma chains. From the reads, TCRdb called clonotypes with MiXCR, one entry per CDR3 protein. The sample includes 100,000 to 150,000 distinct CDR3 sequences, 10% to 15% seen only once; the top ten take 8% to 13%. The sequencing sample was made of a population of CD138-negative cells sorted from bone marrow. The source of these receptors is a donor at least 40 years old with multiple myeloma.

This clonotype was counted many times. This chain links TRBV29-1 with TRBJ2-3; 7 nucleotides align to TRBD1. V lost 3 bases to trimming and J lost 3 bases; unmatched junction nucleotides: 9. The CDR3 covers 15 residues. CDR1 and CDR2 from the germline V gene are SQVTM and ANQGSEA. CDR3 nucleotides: TGCAGCGTTGAGGGGTCGACAGGGTTTACAGATACGCAGTATTTT. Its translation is CSVEGSTGFTDTQYF.

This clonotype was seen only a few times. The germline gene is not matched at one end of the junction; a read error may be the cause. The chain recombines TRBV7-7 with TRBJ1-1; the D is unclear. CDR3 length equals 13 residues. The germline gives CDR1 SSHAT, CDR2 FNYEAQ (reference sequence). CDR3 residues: CASSLRTNTEAFF. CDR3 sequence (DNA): TGTGCTAGCAGCTTAAGAACCAACACTGAAGCTTTCTTT.

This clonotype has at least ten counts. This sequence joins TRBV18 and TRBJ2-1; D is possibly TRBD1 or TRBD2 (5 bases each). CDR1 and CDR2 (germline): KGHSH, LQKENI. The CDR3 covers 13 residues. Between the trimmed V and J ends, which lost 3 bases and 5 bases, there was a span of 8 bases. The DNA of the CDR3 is TGTGCCAGCTCACCCGGGGCGAACAATGAGCAGTTCTTC. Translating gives CASSPGANNEQFF.

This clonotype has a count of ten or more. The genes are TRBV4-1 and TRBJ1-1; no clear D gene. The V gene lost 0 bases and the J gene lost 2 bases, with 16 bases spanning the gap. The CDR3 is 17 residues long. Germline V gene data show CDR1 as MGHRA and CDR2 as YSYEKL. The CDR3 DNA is TGCGCCAGCAGCCAAGAACCCCCAGGATGGGATAACACTGAAGCTTTCTTT. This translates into CASSQEPPGWDNTEAFF.

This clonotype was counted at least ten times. The CDR3 region has the DNA TGTGCCAGTAGTTCCGGATTCAATGAGCAGTTCTTC. Encoded protein: CASSSGFNEQFF. V and J are TRBV19 and TRBJ2-1; D remains unclear. The CDR3 length is 12 residues. Germline-derived CDR1 and CDR2 are LNHDA and SQIVND (reference sequence). V shed 5 bases and J shed 6 bases, with 8 bases lying between them.

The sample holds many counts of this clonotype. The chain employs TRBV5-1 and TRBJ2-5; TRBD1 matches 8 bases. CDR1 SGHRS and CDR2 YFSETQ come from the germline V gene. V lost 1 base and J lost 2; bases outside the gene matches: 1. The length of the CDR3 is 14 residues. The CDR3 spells CASSLTGGQETQYF. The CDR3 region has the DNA TGCGCCAGCAGCTTGACAGGGGGTCAAGAGACCCAGTACTTC. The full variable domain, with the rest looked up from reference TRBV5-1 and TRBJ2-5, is KAGVTQTPRYLIKTRGQQVTLSCSPISGHRSVSWYQQTPGQGLQFLFEYFSETQRNKGNFPGRFSGRQFSNSRSEMNVSTLELGDSALYLCASSLTGGQETQYFGPGTRLLVL.